One and the same sample provided the 2 T cell receptor beta chains below, sequenced in a study of blood T cell repertoires in COVID-19. Data came from immunoSEQ multiplex PCR; TCRdb stores just in-frame clones and leaves some out. The table has about 130,000 clones, 70% to 80% seen once. Sequenced: peripheral blood. These receptors all come from a woman in her 70s with COVID-19, enrolled during active disease.

This rearrangement joins TRBV28 to TRBJ1-6, with 8 bases that match TRBD1. With V trimmed by 5 bases and J by 13 bases, 13 bases remained unmatched. Germline CDR1 is MDHEN and CDR2 is SYDVKM. The CDR3 is 15 residues long. In nucleotides, the CDR3 is TGTGCCAGCAGTCGGGGACAGGCCCCGGTAGGTCCCCTCCACTTT. Its translation is CASSRGQAPVGPLHF.

The chain has TRBV5-1 and TRBJ1-1; 9 bases line up with TRBD1. Per the germline V gene, CDR1 is SGHRS and CDR2 is YFSETQ. J was trimmed by 3 bases and V by 4 bases; bases with no gene match: 4. The CDR3 is 14 residues long. CDR3 DNA: TGCGCCAGCAGCCGGGACAGGGAGTACACTGAAGCTTTCTTT. Protein product: CASSRDREYTEAFF. The variable domain in full, completed from reference TRBV5-1 and TRBJ1-1, reads KAGVTQTPRYLIKTRGQQVTLSCSPISGHRSVSWYQQTPGQGLQFLFEYFSETQRNKGNFPGRFSGRQFSNSRSEMNVSTLELGDSALYLCASSRDREYTEAFFGQGTRLTVV.